The 30 T cell receptor beta chains below were found in one sample sequenced in a study of CD8+CD57+ T cells in acquired aplastic anemia. CD8+CD57+ cell expansion had been shown by flow cytometry in patients chosen for sequencing. Genomic DNA templated the TCR beta VDJ and CDR3 profiling. MiXCR was run by TCRdb on the reads, yielding one entry per CDR3 protein. Of some 170,000 distinct CDR3 sequences in the sample, around half were seen once. The sample comprised sorted CD4+, CD8+, or CD8+CD57+ T cells (not recorded which) from PBMCs. Every receptor here comes from a human donor with aplastic anemia.

For the CDR3, the DNA is TGTGCCAGCAGGATTGGGAGCACAGATACGCAGTATTTT. Its translation is CASRIGSTDTQYF. This rearrangement joins TRBV27 to TRBJ2-3; D uncertain. The CDR3 extends over 13 amino acids. Trimming pared 6 bases from V and 0 bases from J, leaving 7 bases between. Germline lookup yields CDR1 MNHEY and CDR2 SMNVEV (reference sequence).

This clonotype was observed a handful of times. The J gene is TRBJ2-7, the V gene TRBV25-1, with D unresolved. The CDR3 runs to 12 residues. V was cut by 4 bases and J by 6 bases, with 10 bases left in between. Germline CDR1 reads MGHDK; CDR2 reads SYGVNS. CDR3 bases: TGTGCCAGCAGTGGTAGCACGGGCGAGCAGTACTTC. Translation: CASSGSTGEQYF.

At least ten counts were recorded for this clonotype. The chain is built from TRBV7-9 and TRBJ1-1; D is ambiguous. The germline V gene has CDR1 SEHNR and CDR2 FQNEAQ (reference sequence). This CDR3 has 14 amino acids. The V end lost 5 bases, the J end lost 5 bases, and 15 bases lay between the germline ends. The CDR3 DNA follows: TGTGCCAGCAGCCCTAGAACGGCGGGGACTGAAGCTTTCTTT. The encoded protein is CASSPRTAGTEAFF.

Written as DNA, the CDR3 is TGCAGTGCTAGCGGGAGGGCCAGCGGGGAGCAGTACTTC. It specifies CSASGRASGEQYF. This chain links TRBV20-1 with TRBJ2-7, with TRBD2 identical over 8 bases. This CDR3 region has 13 residues. The J segment lost 7 bases and the V segment lost 3 bases, leaving 8 bases of the junction unmatched. CDR1 and CDR2 (germline): DFQATT, SNEGSKA (reference sequence).

The chain combines TRBV10-3 with TRBJ2-7, with 9 bases matching TRBD2. The trim removed 10 bases at V and 2 bases at J, leaving 6 bases unmatched. Germline V gene sequence: CDR1 ENHRY, CDR2 SYGVKD. The CDR3 loop spans 13 amino acids. The CDR3 region is CASGTSFTYEQYF. CDR3 nucleotides: TGTGCCAGCGGGACTAGCTTCACCTACGAGCAGTACTTC.

Points on this clonotype: A much larger clone lies one base from this, so it may be a read error. J is TRBJ2-5 and V is TRBV2, with 8 positions matching TRBD1. The CDR3 has 13 residues. CDR1 is SNHLY and CDR2 is FYNNEI in the germline V gene. CDR3 coding DNA: TGTGCCAGCAGCCCAGGGGGCTGGGAGACCCAGCACTTC. Its protein product is CASSPGGWETQHF.

This clonotype is a singleton in its sample. One end of the junction varies from germline; a read error may be responsible. The chain couples TRBV7-7 to TRBJ2-5, with TRBD1 as a possible D gene (5 bases). The CDR3 contains 15 residues. Germline-derived CDR1 and CDR2 are SSHAT and FNYEAQ (reference sequence). CDR3 protein: CASSLDPAGLETQYF. The CDR3, as DNA: TGTGCTAGCAGCTTAGACCCGGCAGGGCTGGAGACCCAGTACTTC.

As for this clonotype: As the CDR3 is not closed by the conserved phenylalanine or tryptophan, this likely results from a read error. J is TRBJ2-5 and V is TRBV3-1, with 11 nucleotides matching TRBD2. This CDR3 contains 15 residues. Trimming at V came to 1 base and at J to 5 bases, leaving 3 bases not matched to a gene. CDR1 LGHDT and CDR2 YNNKEL come from the germline V gene (reference sequence). In nucleotides, the CDR3 is TGTGCCAGCAGCCAAGTAGCGGGGGGGCGGGAGACCCAGTACTCC. It codes for CASSQVAGGRETQYS.

This clonotype was counted ten times or more. The chain has TRBV2 and TRBJ1-3; D gene unclear. The CDR3 has 14 residues. CDR1 SNHLY and CDR2 FYNNEI come from the germline V gene. The V end was cut by 1 base, the J end by 4 bases, with 8 bases between. The CDR3 region has the DNA TGTGCCAGCAGTGAAGATAGGGTGGGAAACACCATATATTTT. This codes for CASSEDRVGNTIYF.

The chain has TRBV7-9 and TRBJ1-4; unclear D gene. The CDR3 is 13 amino acids. Germline loops: CDR1 SEHNR, CDR2 FQNEAQ (reference sequence). V lost 0 bases, J lost 2 bases, and 1 base lay in between. This CDR3 reads CASSLATNEKLFF. CDR3 nucleotide sequence: TGTGCCAGCAGCTTAGCGACTAATGAAAAACTGTTTTTT. Full variable domain (missing parts from reference TRBV7-9 and TRBJ1-4): DTGVSQNPRHKITKRGQNVTFRCDPISEHNRLYWYRQTLGQGPEFLTYFQNEAQLEKSRLLSDRFSAERPKGSFSTLEIQRTEQGDSAMYLCASSLATNEKLFFGSGTQLSVL.

This clonotype was seen ten or more times. V gene TRBV12-3 or TRBV12-4 combines with J gene TRBJ2-7, with D tentatively TRBD1 (6 bases). Trimming pared 6 bases from V and 12 bases from J, leaving 18 bases between. There are 12 residues in the CDR3. The CDR3 loop reads CASSQGQPAMYF. DNA for the CDR3: TGTGCCAGCAGCCAAGGACAGCCGGCGATGTACTTC.

In this sample, this clonotype turned up many times. This rearrangement joins TRBV5-5 to TRBJ1-1; 7 bases align to TRBD1. Trimming cost V 2 bases and J 6 bases; bases outside gene matches: 7. The CDR3 has 14 residues. Germline V gene data show CDR1 as SGHKS and CDR2 as YYEKEE (reference sequence). CDR3 coding DNA: TGTGCCAGCAGCTTACAGGACAGGAGGTCTGAAGCTTTCTTT. Its translation is CASSLQDRRSEAFF.

This clonotype was seen many times. The chain recombines TRBV12-3 or TRBV12-4 with TRBJ2-1, with 9 bases that match TRBD2. V was pared by 4 bases and J by 7 bases, with 5 bases of the junction left unmatched. CDR3 size: 14 residues. The chain's CDR3 is CASSYGLARNEQFF. The DNA of the CDR3 is TGTGCCAGCAGTTATGGACTAGCGAGGAATGAGCAGTTCTTC.

This clonotype was detected ten times or more. The gene calls are TRBV7-9 and TRBJ1-4; D is ambiguous. Germline V lookup: CDR1 SEHNR, CDR2 FQNEAQ (reference sequence). The length of the CDR3 is 14 residues. V lost 5 bases and J 0 bases, leaving 7 bases between the germline ends. CDR3 sequence: CASSSSATNEKLFF. The CDR3 DNA is TGTGCCAGCAGCAGCTCGGCAACTAATGAAAAACTGTTTTTT. Drawing the rest from reference TRBV7-9 and TRBJ1-4, the complete variable domain is DTGVSQNPRHKITKRGQNVTFRCDPISEHNRLYWYRQTLGQGPEFLTYFQNEAQLEKSRLLSDRFSAERPKGSFSTLEIQRTEQGDSAMYLCASSSSATNEKLFFGSGTQLSVL.

This clonotype was counted once. The chain recombines TRBV7-2 with TRBJ2-7, with 7 bases identical to TRBD2. The length of the CDR3 is 13 residues. The V gene's germline CDR1 is SGHTA and CDR2 FQGNSA. The V segment lost 3 bases and the J segment 2 bases; nucleotides outside the gene matches: 1. The CDR3 reads CASSFAGAYEQYF. The CDR3 coding sequence is TGTGCCAGCAGCTTTGCGGGGGCCTACGAGCAGTACTTC.

This clonotype was seen ten or more times. The chain is built from TRBV5-4 and TRBJ2-7, with 9 bases fitting TRBD1. The V gene's germline CDR1 is SGHNT and CDR2 YYREEE (reference sequence). J gave up 4 bases and V 1 base, and 9 bases lay outside the gene matches. The CDR3 is 16 amino acids. The CDR3 loop reads CASSLFRGTGIYEQYF. In nucleotides, the CDR3 is TGTGCCAGCAGCTTGTTCCGCGGGACAGGGATTTACGAGCAGTACTTC.

The rearrangement uses TRBV5-4 and TRBJ1-6, with 9 bases matching TRBD1. V dropped 1 base and J dropped 0; count of bases not matched to a gene: 8. The CDR3 has 19 amino acids. CDR1 SGHNT and CDR2 YYREEE come from the germline V gene (reference sequence). The CDR3 is CASSLLQGASSSYNSPLHF. The DNA of the CDR3 is TGTGCCAGCAGCTTGTTACAGGGGGCGTCCAGCTCCTATAATTCACCCCTCCACTTT.

This clonotype has a count of ten or more. J is TRBJ1-5 and V is TRBV5-8; the D gene is possibly TRBD1 (5 bases). In germline, CDR1 is SGHTS, CDR2 YDEGEE. V was cut by 0 bases and J by 3 bases, with 10 bases left in between. This CDR3 contains 15 residues. The CDR3, as DNA: TGTGCCAGCAGCTTGGGGGGGGTTCCCAATCAGCCCCAGCATTTT. It specifies CASSLGGVPNQPQHF.

J is TRBJ1-5 and V is TRBV2; D gene ambiguous. The CDR3 is made up of 11 amino acids. V was clipped by 4 bases and J by 11 bases, with 9 bases between them. The germline V gene has CDR1 SNHLY and CDR2 FYNNEI. For the CDR3, the DNA is TGTGCCAGCAGTGCGGGGTCAGCCCAGCATTTT. Translating gives CASSAGSAQHF.

The rearrangement joins TRBV10-3 to TRBJ2-2; 14 nucleotides align to TRBD2. The CDR3 totals 15 residues. The junction had 4 bases not matched to a gene; V was cut back by 7 bases and J by 6 bases. CDR1 is ENHRY and CDR2 is SYGVKD in the germline V gene. The CDR3: CAIKLGLAGAGELFF. The CDR3 DNA reads TGTGCCATCAAGTTGGGACTAGCGGGGGCCGGGGAGCTGTTTTTT.

The chain employs TRBV11-1 and TRBJ2-3; 9 nucleotides line up with TRBD2. Per germline, CDR1 SGHAT and CDR2 FQDESV (reference sequence). CDR3 length: 15 residues. The V and J ends lost 0 bases and 5 bases, in that order; junction bases with no gene match: 3. The CDR3 nucleotides read TGTGCCAGCAGCTTAGCCGCTAGCGGGGAAGATACGCAGTATTTT. This encodes CASSLAASGEDTQYF.

This chain joins TRBV19 and TRBJ2-1; D not resolved. In germline, CDR1 is LNHDA, CDR2 SQIVND (reference sequence). This CDR3 contains 13 residues. Trimming cost V 3 bases and J 6 bases, with 9 bases left between them. The CDR3 DNA follows: TGTGCCAGTAGTATTCTGGGTCTCAATGAGCAGTTCTTC. Its protein product is CASSILGLNEQFF.

This clonotype appeared many times. The CDR3 is CASSPVGGTDTQYF. The CDR3 nucleotides read TGTGCCAGCAGCCCAGTTGGCGGCACAGATACGCAGTATTTT. The chain links TRBV4-2 to TRBJ2-3; D unclear. The CDR3 has 14 amino acids. V shed 4 bases and J shed 1 base, with 9 bases lying between them. In germline, CDR1 is LGHNA, CDR2 YNFKEQ.

About this clonotype: A read error may produce the germline difference seen at one junction end. The genes are TRBV2 and TRBJ1-1; TRBD1 is a possible D gene (5 bases). Germline V CDR1 and CDR2: SNHLY, FYNNEI. CDR3 length equals 12 residues. The CDR3 loop reads CANSGMGAEAFF. The DNA of the CDR3 is TGTGCCAACAGTGGGATGGGGGCTGAAGCTTTCTTT.

This clonotype was recorded only once. The rearrangement links TRBV5-4 to TRBJ2-5; TRBD2 matches at 12 bases. Germline V CDR1 and CDR2: SGHNT, YYREEE (reference sequence). The CDR3 runs 16 residues. With V trimmed by 4 bases and J by 5 bases, 9 bases remained unmatched. Here the CDR3 reads CASSVLAGGPLETQYF. CDR3 coding DNA: TGTGCCAGCAGCGTTCTAGCGGGAGGGCCTTTGGAGACCCAGTACTTC.

V is TRBV29-1 and J is TRBJ1-1, with D perhaps TRBD1 (6 bases). V was trimmed by 7 bases and J by 1 base, leaving 10 bases between them. Germline lookup yields CDR1 SQVTM and CDR2 ANQGSEA. The CDR3 runs to 12 residues. The CDR3 DNA is TGCAGCGGGGGACAATGGAACACTGAAGCTTTCTTT. Protein sequence: CSGGQWNTEAFF.

The chain combines TRBV28 with TRBJ2-5; TRBD2 agrees at 7 bases. CDR1 MDHEN and CDR2 SYDVKM come from the germline V gene. With 6 bases clipped from V and 5 bases from J, the junction kept 6 bases outside the gene matches. CDR3 size: 13 residues. The DNA of the CDR3 is TGTGCCAGCAGACAAACTAGCGTGGAGACCCAGTACTTC. It encodes CASRQTSVETQYF.

This clonotype appeared a few times. This rearrangement joins TRBV11-2 to TRBJ2-2, with 7 bases aligning to TRBD1. Trimming at V came to 5 bases and at J to 3 bases, leaving 6 bases not matched to a gene. CDR1 and CDR2 (germline): SGHAT, FQNNGV. This CDR3 region has 15 residues. The CDR3 DNA follows: TGTGCCAGCAGCACCAGGGACAGAGACACCGGGGAGCTGTTTTTT. As protein: CASSTRDRDTGELFF.

The CDR3: CASSLGQNLREQYF. The CDR3 nucleotides read TGTGCCAGCAGCTTGGGGCAGAACCTTCGCGAGCAGTACTTC. The chain joins TRBV5-6 to TRBJ2-7, with D unresolved. CDR1 and CDR2 (germline): SGHDT, YYEEEE. The CDR3 contains 14 residues. Deletions cut 0 bases from V and 6 bases from J, with 13 bases between.

The V and J genes are TRBV11-2 and TRBJ2-3; no clear D. V gave up 5 bases and J gave up 2 bases, with 14 bases separating them. This CDR3 region has 15 residues. Per the germline V gene, CDR1 is SGHAT and CDR2 is FQNNGV. CDR3 nucleotide sequence: TGTGCCAGCAGCCGGAGACTCCCGCCCACAGATACGCAGTATTTT. This gives the protein CASSRRLPPTDTQYF.